These T cell receptor beta chains were read from a single sample in a study of blood T cell repertoires in COVID-19. Generated by immunoSEQ multiplex PCR, the TCRdb table keeps only in-frame clones and is missing some. The sample lists 150,000 to 200,000 clones, roughly 82% occurring once. The material sequenced was PBMCs or T cells enriched from blood (not recorded which). These receptor sequences come from a man aged 40-50 years who had recovered from COVID-19. Each CDR3 is given with its conserved first and last residue. D genes are given only for firm matches. Clone size is given for some rows only: seen once, a few or many times, or a class if the clone is expanded.

d_call,j_call,clone_size,cdr3_length,v_call,cdr3_nt,cdr3_aa
NA,TRBJ1-4,NA,15,TRBV5-4,TGTGCCAGCAGCCCCGATGACAGCTCAAATGAAAAACTGTTTTTT,CASSPDDSSNEKLFF
NA,TRBJ1-2,NA,13,TRBV12-3/TRBV12-4,TGTGCCAGCAGTTTTGGGGGGGGAAACGGCTACACCTTC,CASSFGGGNGYTF
TRBD2,TRBJ2-1,once,15,TRBV7-2,TGTGCCAGCAGCCCCCTGACTAGCGGGAGTGGTGAGCAGTTCTTC,CASSPLTSGSGEQFF
TRBD1,TRBJ1-2,few,13,TRBV6-2/TRBV6-3,TGTGCCAGCAGTCAGGACAGGAACTATGGCTACACCTTC,CASSQDRNYGYTF
NA,TRBJ2-7,NA,13,TRBV7-3,TGTGCCAGCAGCTTAATGGGGGCTGCCGAGCAGTACTTC,CASSLMGAAEQYF
TRBD1,TRBJ1-5,NA,13,TRBV28,TGTGCCAGCAGTCGGGACAGTAATCAGCCCCAGCATTTT,CASSRDSNQPQHF
NA,TRBJ1-5,NA,14,TRBV2,TGTGCCAGCAGTTGGGACACAGAGAATCAGCCCCAGCATTTT,CASSWDTENQPQHF
NA,TRBJ1-2,NA,15,TRBV6-5,TGTGCCAGCAGTTACTCGAGGGGGTACCCATATGGCTACACCTTC,CASSYSRGYPYGYTF
TRBD2,TRBJ2-1,NA,15,TRBV3-1/TRBV3-2,TGTGCCAGCAGCCCCTCTAGCGGCGGCTACAATGAGCAGTTCTTC,CASSPSSGGYNEQFF
NA,TRBJ1-5,NA,12,TRBV10-3,TGTGCCACCAGGGGCACAGATCAGCCCCAGCATTTT,CATRGTDQPQHF
NA,TRBJ1-5,NA,15,TRBV6-5,TGTGCCAGCAGTTATGAGGACACTTTTAATCAGCCCCAGCATTTT,CASSYEDTFNQPQHF
TRBD1,TRBJ1-1,NA,15,TRBV7-9,TGTGCCAGCAGCTTAGGTTTGGGGGACAGAACTGAAGCTTTCTTT,CASSLGLGDRTEAFF
NA,TRBJ1-2,few,13,TRBV4-2,TGTGCCAGCAGCCCAGAAGTCGCAGATGGCTACACCTTC,CASSPEVADGYTF
NA,TRBJ1-2,NA,16,TRBV2,TGTGCCTCCAAAGCGGCCTCGACAGGTTCTAACTATGGCTACACCTTC,CASKAASTGSNYGYTF
TRBD2,TRBJ2-1,NA,15,TRBV4-3,TGCGCCAGCAGCCAAGGACTAGCGGGAGGGATAGTGCAGTTCTTC,CASSQGLAGGIVQFF
TRBD1,TRBJ2-1,NA,14,TRBV5-1,TGCGCCAGCAGCTTGCGACAGGGTAACAATGAGCAGTTCTTC,CASSLRQGNNEQFF
NA,TRBJ1-2,NA,15,TRBV9,TGTGCCAGCAGCGCGGGACTCCCGAACAACTATGGCTACACCTTC,CASSAGLPNNYGYTF
NA,TRBJ1-1,NA,15,TRBV6-5,TGTGCCAGCAGTTCAGGGTCAGGAATGGCGACTGAAGCTTTCTTT,CASSSGSGMATEAFF
TRBD2,TRBJ2-3,once,15,TRBV30,TGTGCCTGGAGTGTAGCTAGCGGGAGGGCTGATACGCAGTATTTT,CAWSVASGRADTQYF
NA,TRBJ2-7,NA,16,TRBV18,TGTGCCAGCTCACCCCGGGTTGTGGGGCCAGGGTACGAGCAGTACTTC,CASSPRVVGPGYEQYF
TRBD2,TRBJ2-3,NA,22,TRBV7-2,TGTGCCAGCAGCTTAGCTTACGTGGGGGGACTAGCGGGAAGGTCTAGCACAGATACGCAGTATTTT,CASSLAYVGGLAGRSSTDTQYF
NA,TRBJ1-3,NA,14,TRBV30,TGTGCCTGGAGTGTGGCAGGCTCTGGAAACACCATATATTTT,CAWSVAGSGNTIYF
TRBD1,TRBJ1-1,once,14,TRBV5-1,TGCGCCAGCAGCTTGCGGACAGGGAGCACTGAAGCTTTCTTT,CASSLRTGSTEAFF
NA,TRBJ1-1,NA,13,TRBV5-1,TGCGCCAGCAACACAGGGATGAACACTGAAGCTTTCTTT,CASNTGMNTEAFF
TRBD1,TRBJ1-6,NA,16,TRBV10-1,TGCGCCAGTCCACTCGAGGACAGGGGATGGAATTCACCCCTCCACTTT,CASPLEDRGWNSPLHF
TRBD1,TRBJ1-5,NA,15,TRBV30,TGTGCCTGGAGAGCGTCATACAGGGGTACTCAGCCCCAGCATTTT,CAWRASYRGTQPQHF
TRBD1,TRBJ2-1,NA,14,TRBV19,TGTGCCAGTAGTAACCGGGACAGGGCCGATGAGCAGTTCTTC,CASSNRDRADEQFF
NA,TRBJ2-5,NA,15,TRBV5-1,TGCGCCAGCAGCCGGGACGGTAGCGGAGGGGAGACCCAGTACTTC,CASSRDGSGGETQYF
TRBD1,TRBJ1-1,few,16,TRBV9,TGTGCCAGCAGCGTAGCTATAGGACAGGTCGAGTCTGAAGCTTTCTTT,CASSVAIGQVESEAFF
TRBD2,TRBJ2-1,few,17,TRBV30,TGTGCCTGGAGTCAATACATGGGTACTAGCGGGAGAGATGAGCAGTTCTTC,CAWSQYMGTSGRDEQFF
TRBD1,TRBJ2-5,NA,16,TRBV7-9,TGTGCCAGCAGGCAACCGGGACAGGTCTTCCAAGAGACCCAGTACTTC,CASRQPGQVFQETQYF
NA,TRBJ2-3,NA,13,TRBV19,TGTGCCAGTAGCGGCCGGGACACAGATACGCAGTATTTT,CASSGRDTDTQYF
TRBD2,TRBJ2-5,few,15,TRBV5-4,TGTGCCAGCAGCTTCCAGCGGGGGGGCCAAGAGACCCAGTACTTC,CASSFQRGGQETQYF
NA,TRBJ2-2,NA,15,TRBV6-5,TGTGCCAGCAGTCCCGGGAGTCTGAACACCGGGGAGCTGTTTTTT,CASSPGSLNTGELFF
NA,TRBJ2-2,NA,15,TRBV18,TGTGCCAGCTCACCAGGAGGAGAGGTCACCGGGGAGCTGTTTTTT,CASSPGGEVTGELFF
NA,TRBJ2-1,NA,13,TRBV25-1,TGTGCCAGCAGTGAATCGTTCCTGAATGAGCAGTTCTTC,CASSESFLNEQFF
NA,TRBJ2-3,NA,12,TRBV30,TGTGCCTGGAGCCCGTACACAGATACGCAGTATTTT,CAWSPYTDTQYF
TRBD2,TRBJ2-1,NA,17,TRBV4-2,TGTGCCAGCAGCCAAGGGACCCTAGCGGGAGCAGACAATGAGCAGTTCTTC,CASSQGTLAGADNEQFF
NA,TRBJ1-4,NA,15,TRBV10-3,TGTGCCATCAGCCAAAGGACAGACACTAATGAAAAACTGTTTTTT,CAISQRTDTNEKLFF
NA,TRBJ2-3,NA,15,TRBV19,TGTGCCAGTACTCCGATGGGAACTAGTGGAGATACGCAGTATTTT,CASTPMGTSGDTQYF
NA,TRBJ2-5,NA,13,TRBV2,TGTGCCAGCAGTCCACAGGGTTGGGAGACCCAGTACTTC,CASSPQGWETQYF
NA,TRBJ2-4,few,21,TRBV21-1,TGTGCCAGCAGCAAAGCTGGAGGAGGACAAGGGGGATTTGGGGGCAAAAACATTCAGTACTTC,CASSKAGGGQGGFGGKNIQYF
NA,TRBJ1-2,NA,14,TRBV5-1,TGCGCCAGCAGCTTGGAGCGCAATAACTATGGCTACACCTTC,CASSLERNNYGYTF
NA,TRBJ1-2,NA,14,TRBV9,TGTGCCAGCAGCGTAGTCGGACAGCGTTATGGCTACACCTTC,CASSVVGQRYGYTF